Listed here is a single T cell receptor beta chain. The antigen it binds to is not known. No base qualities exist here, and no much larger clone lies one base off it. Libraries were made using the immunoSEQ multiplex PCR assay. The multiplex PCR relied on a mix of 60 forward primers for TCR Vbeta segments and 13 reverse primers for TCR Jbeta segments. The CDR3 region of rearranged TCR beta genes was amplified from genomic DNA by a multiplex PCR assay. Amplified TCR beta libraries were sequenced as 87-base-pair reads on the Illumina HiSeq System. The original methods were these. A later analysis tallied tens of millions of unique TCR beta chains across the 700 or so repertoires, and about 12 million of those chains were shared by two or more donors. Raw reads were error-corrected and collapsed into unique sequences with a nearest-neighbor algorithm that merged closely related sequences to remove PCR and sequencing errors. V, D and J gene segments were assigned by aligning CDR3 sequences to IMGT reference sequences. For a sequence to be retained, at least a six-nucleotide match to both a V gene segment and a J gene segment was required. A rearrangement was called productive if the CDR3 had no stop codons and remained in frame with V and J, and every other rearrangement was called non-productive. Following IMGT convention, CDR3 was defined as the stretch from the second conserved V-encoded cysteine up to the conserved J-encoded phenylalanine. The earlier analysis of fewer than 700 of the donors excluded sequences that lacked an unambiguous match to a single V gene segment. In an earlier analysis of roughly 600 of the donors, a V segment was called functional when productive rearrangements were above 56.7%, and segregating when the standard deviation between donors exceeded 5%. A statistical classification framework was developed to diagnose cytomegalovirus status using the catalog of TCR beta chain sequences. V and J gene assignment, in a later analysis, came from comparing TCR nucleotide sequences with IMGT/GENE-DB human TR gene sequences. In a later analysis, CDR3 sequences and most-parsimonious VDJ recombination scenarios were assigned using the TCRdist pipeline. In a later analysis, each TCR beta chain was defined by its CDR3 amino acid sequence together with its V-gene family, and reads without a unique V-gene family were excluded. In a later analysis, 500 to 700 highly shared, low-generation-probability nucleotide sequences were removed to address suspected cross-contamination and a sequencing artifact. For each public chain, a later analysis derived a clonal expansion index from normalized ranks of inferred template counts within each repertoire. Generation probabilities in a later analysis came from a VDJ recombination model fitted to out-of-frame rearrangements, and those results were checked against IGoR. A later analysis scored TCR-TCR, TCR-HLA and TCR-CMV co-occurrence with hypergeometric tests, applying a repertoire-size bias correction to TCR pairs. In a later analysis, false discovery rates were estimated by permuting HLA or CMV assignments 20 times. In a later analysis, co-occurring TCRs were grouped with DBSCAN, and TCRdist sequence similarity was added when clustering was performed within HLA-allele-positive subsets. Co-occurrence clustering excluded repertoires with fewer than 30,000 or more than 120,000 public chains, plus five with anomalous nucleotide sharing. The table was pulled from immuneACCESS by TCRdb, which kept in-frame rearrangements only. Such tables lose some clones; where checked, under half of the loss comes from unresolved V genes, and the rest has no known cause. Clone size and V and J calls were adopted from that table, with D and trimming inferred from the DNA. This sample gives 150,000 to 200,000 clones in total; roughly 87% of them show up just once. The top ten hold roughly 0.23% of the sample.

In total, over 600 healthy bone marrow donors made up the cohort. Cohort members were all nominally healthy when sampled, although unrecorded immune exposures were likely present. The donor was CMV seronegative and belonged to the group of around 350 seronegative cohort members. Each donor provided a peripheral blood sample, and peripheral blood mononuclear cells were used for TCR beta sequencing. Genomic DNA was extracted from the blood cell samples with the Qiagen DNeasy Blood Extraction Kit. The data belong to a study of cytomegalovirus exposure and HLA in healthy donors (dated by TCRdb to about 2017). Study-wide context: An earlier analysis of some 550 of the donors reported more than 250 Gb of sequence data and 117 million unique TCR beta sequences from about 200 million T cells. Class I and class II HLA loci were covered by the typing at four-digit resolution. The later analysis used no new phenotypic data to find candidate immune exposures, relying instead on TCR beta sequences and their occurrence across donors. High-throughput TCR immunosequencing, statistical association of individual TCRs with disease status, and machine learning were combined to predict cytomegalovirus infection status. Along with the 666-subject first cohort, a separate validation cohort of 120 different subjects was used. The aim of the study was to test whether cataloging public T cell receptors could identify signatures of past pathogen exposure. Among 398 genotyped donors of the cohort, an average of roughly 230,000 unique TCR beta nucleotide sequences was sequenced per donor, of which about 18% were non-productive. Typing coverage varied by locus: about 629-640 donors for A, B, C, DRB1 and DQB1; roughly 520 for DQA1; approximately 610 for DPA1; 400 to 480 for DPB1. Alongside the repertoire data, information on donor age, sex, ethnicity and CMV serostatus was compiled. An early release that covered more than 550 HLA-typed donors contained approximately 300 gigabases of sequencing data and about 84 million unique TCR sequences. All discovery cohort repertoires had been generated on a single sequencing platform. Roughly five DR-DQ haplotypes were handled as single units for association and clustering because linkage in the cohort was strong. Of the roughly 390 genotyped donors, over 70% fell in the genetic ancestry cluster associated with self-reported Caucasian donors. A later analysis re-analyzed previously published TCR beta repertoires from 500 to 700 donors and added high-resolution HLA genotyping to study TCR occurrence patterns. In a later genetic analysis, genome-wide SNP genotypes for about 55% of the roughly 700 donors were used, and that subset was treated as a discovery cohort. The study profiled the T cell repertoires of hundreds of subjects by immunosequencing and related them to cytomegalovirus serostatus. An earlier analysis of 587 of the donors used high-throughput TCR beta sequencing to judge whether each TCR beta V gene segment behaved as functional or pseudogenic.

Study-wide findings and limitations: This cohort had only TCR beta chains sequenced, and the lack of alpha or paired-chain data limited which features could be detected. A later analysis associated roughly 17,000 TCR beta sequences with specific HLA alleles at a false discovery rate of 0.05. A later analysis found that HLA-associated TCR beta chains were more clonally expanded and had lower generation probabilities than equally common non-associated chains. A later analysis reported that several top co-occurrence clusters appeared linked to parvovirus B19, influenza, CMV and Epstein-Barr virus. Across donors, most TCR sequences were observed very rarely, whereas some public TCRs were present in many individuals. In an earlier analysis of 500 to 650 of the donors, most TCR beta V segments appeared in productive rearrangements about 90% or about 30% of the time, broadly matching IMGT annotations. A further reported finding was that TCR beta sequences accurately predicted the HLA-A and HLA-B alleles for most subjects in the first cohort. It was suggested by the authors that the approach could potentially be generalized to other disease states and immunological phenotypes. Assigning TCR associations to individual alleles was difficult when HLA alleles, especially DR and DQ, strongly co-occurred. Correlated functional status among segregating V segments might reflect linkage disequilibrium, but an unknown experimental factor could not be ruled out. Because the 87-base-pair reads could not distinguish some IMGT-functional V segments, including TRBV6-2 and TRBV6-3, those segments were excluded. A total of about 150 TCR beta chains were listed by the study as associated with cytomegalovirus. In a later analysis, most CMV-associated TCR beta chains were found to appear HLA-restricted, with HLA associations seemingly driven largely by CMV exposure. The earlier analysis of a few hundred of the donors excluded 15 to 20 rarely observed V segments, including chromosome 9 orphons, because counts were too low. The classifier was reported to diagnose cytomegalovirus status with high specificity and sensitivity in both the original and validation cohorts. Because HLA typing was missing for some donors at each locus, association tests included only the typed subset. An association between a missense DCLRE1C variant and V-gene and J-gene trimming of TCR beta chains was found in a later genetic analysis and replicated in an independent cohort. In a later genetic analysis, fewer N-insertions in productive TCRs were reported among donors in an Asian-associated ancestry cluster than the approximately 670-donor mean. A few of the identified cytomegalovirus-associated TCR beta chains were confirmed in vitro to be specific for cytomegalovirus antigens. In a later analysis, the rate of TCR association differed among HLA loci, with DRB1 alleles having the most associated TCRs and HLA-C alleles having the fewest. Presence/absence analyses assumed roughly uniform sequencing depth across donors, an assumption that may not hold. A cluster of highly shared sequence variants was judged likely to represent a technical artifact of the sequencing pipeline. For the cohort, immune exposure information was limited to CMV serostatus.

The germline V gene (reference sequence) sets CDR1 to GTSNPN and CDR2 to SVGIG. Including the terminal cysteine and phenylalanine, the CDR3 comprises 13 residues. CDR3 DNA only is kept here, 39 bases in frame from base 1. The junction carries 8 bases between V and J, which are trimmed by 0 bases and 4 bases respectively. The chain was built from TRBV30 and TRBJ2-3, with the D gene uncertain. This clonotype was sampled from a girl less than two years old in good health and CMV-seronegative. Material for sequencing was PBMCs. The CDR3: CAWSVSTADTQYF. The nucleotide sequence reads TGTGCCTGGAGTGTTTCTACCGCAGATACGCAGTATTTT.